The entry below gives a single T cell receptor beta chain sequence along with its context. Its antigen target is currently unknown. Base qualities are missing; no much larger clone stands one base away. The CDR3 sequence holds 15 residues, the cysteine and phenylalanine included. Only the CDR3 DNA is retained, 45 bases long and in frame from the first base. CDR1 and CDR2 are read off the germline V gene as KGHSH and LQKENI. V loses 3 bases of germline sequence and J loses 1 base, and the interval between the two ends is 12 bases. The sample originates from a study of CD8 T cells in ankylosing spondylitis (dated by TCRdb to 2015 to 2018). A note on the overall study: To find TCR variants linked to disease, the study profiled T cell receptor beta repertoires in ankylosing spondylitis patients and healthy donors. The whole study cohort included 108 healthy donors and about two dozen ankylosing spondylitis patients. Peripheral blood samples were taken, and synovial fluid was additionally collected from ankylosing spondylitis patients.

The study at large found these results: According to the report, matched synovial fluid samples from ankylosing spondylitis patients were significantly enriched for the disease-linked clones. Some TCR beta motif variants had previously been reported in synovial fluid and blood of reactive arthritis patients, which suggested common disease-initiation mechanisms. The disease-linked clones showed a CD8+ phenotype and occurred at relatively low frequencies in peripheral blood. A TCR beta motif made up of seven or eight highly homologous amino acid variants appeared to be characteristic of blood from ankylosing spondylitis patients.

Sequencer: Illumina HiSeq 2500. Quantitative 5'-RACE with molecular barcodes was used to prepare TCR beta libraries. The paper's data handling went like this. To identify disease-linked TCR variants, a new computational method was used, one built on a probabilistic model of VDJ rearrangement. TCRdb's own reprocessing of the public reads used fastp at Q25 and MiXCR and kept productive beta chains. Every entry covers one CDR3 protein and lists the most common genes and DNA from its rows. TCRdb's processing, not the study's, gives the V and J calls here. Recorded for this sample are around 770,000 distinct CDR3 sequences; roughly 19% of them occurred a single time. Over 15% of the sample is taken by the ten largest.

This chain joins TRBV18 to TRBJ2-5, with a weak D call of TRBD1 (5 bases match). The TCR originated in a male donor with ankylosing spondylitis. The specimen sequenced was blood, either unsorted or a sorted T cell fraction (not recorded which). CDR3 region: CASSPLTASQETQYF. The nucleotides are TGTGCCAGCTCACCCCTGACAGCCTCCCAAGAGACCCAGTACTTC.